These T cell receptor beta chains were read from a single sample in a study of a mutant IDH1 vaccine in newly diagnosed glioma. This table comes from immunoSEQ multiplex PCR, and its TCRdb copy is limited to in-frame clones, with some not included. The table lists 50,000 or so clones, around 80% of them singletons. The source material was PBMCs, sampled from a glioma patient treated with radiotherapy, temozolomide or both. The receptors were sampled from a man in his late teens or twenties with glioma. Both conserved end residues are part of each CDR3. D genes are given only for firm matches. The size field is filled for only some rows; it gives once, few, many or a size class.

V gene	J gene	D gene	clone size	CDR3 DNA	CDR3 protein
TRBV4-2	TRBJ1-4	TRBD1	-	TGTGCCAGCAGCCGAGGAACAGGGGGCGGTGAAAAACTGTTTTTT	CASSRGTGGGEKLFF
TRBV29-1	TRBJ2-7	TRBD1	-	TGCAGCGTTCGGCCAGGGGGTCACGAGCAGTACTTC	CSVRPGGHEQYF
TRBV30	TRBJ2-7	-	-	TGTGCCTGGAGTGGAGAGGTTCCCTACGAGCAGTACTTC	CAWSGEVPYEQYF
TRBV6-1	TRBJ1-1	TRBD1	-	TGTGCCAGCAGGGAGAGACAGGGTGAGACTGAAGCTTTCTTT	CASRERQGETEAFF
TRBV7-9	TRBJ1-1	-	-	TGTGCCAGCAGCCACTCCTCAGGGGCTGAAGCTTTCTTT	CASSHSSGAEAFF
TRBV14	TRBJ1-1	-	few	TGTGCCAGCAGCTTAACCCCGGGCACTGAAGCTTTCTTT	CASSLTPGTEAFF
TRBV4-1	TRBJ2-7	-	-	TGCGCCAGCAGCCAATCTAAGGTTTCCTACGAGCAGTACTTC	CASSQSKVSYEQYF
TRBV9	TRBJ2-1	-	-	TGTGCCAGCAGCGTAGCGGGGGAAACCGGACGTGAGCAGTTCTTC	CASSVAGETGREQFF
TRBV20-1	TRBJ1-2	-	-	TGCAGTGCTATTCACTATGGCTACACCTTC	CSAIHYGYTF
TRBV29-1	TRBJ2-2	TRBD2	once	TGCAGCGTATTTAGCGGGAGGAAAACCGGGGAGCTGTTTTTT	CSVFSGRKTGELFF
TRBV9	TRBJ2-5	-	-	TGTGCCAGCAGCGTCACCGGGACTGGAGGAGGGGCCCAGTACTTC	CASSVTGTGGGAQYF
TRBV30	TRBJ2-7	-	-	TGTGCCTGGAAAGAGCGGCCGGGATCCTACGAGCAGTACTTC	CAWKERPGSYEQYF
TRBV12-5	TRBJ1-5	-	once	TGTGCTAGTGGTTTGGGAGGGGGGCTTGGCAATCAGCCCCAGCATTTT	CASGLGGGLGNQPQHF
TRBV7-9	TRBJ1-5	-	-	TGTGCCAGCAGCTTAGATTATCAGCCCCAGCATTTT	CASSLDYQPQHF
TRBV4-2	TRBJ1-1	-	few	TGTGCCAGCAGCCAAGTGGAAAATATTGAGAACACTGAAGCTTTCTTT	CASSQVENIENTEAFF
TRBV7-9	TRBJ2-5	-	-	TGTGCCAGCAGCTCGAGACTGTTCGAGACCCAGTACTTC	CASSSRLFETQYF
TRBV6-5	TRBJ1-1	TRBD1	-	TGTGCCAGCAGTCGGGCCGGGACAGGGGTAACTGAAGCTTTCTTT	CASSRAGTGVTEAFF
TRBV15	TRBJ1-3	-	-	TGTGCCACCAGCAGAGATAGCTCTGGAAACACCATATATTTT	CATSRDSSGNTIYF
TRBV30	TRBJ1-1	-	few	TGTGCCTGGAGCGGACCGAACACTGAAGCTTTCTTT	CAWSGPNTEAFF
TRBV2	TRBJ1-1	-	few	TGTGCCAGCGCGGGGGAAACGGCTTTCTTT	CASAGETAFF
TRBV6-5	TRBJ1-1	-	once	TGTGCCAGCAGTTACTCGGCGGGGGGAGGCACTGAAGCTTTCTTT	CASSYSAGGGTEAFF
TRBV19	TRBJ1-2	-	-	TGTGCCAGTACCTACGGCGGCGGAGCTACTAACTATGGCTACACCTTC	CASTYGGGATNYGYTF
TRBV6-6	TRBJ2-1	-	-	TGTGCCAGCAGACTCAACAATGAGCAGTTCTTC	CASRLNNEQFF
TRBV27	TRBJ1-5	-	-	TGTGCCAGCAGTTCGGACAGCCATAGCAATCAGCCCCAGCATTTT	CASSSDSHSNQPQHF
TRBV6-5	TRBJ2-7	TRBD2	-	TGTGCCAGCAGTTACCAACTAGCGGGGGTTGAGCAGTACTTC	CASSYQLAGVEQYF
TRBV7-2	TRBJ1-2	-	once	TGTGCCAGCAGCTTCCTGGCGTATGGCTACACCTTC	CASSFLAYGYTF
TRBV19	TRBJ1-5	-	-	TGTGCCAGTAGTATCCAAGGGTTCGTGAATAGCAATCAGCCCCAGCATTTT	CASSIQGFVNSNQPQHF
TRBV2	TRBJ2-1	TRBD1	-	TGTGCCAGCAGAGACGACAGGGGGCTCTACAATGAGCAGTTCTTC	CASRDDRGLYNEQFF
TRBV9	TRBJ1-4	-	few	TGTGCCAGCAGCGCTTCGGCGGTCAGGGTTGAAAAACTGTTTTTT	CASSASAVRVEKLFF
TRBV29-1	TRBJ2-1	TRBD2	-	TGCAGCGTTGAAGGACTAGCGGGGTACAATGAGCAGTTCTTC	CSVEGLAGYNEQFF
TRBV7-2	TRBJ1-5	TRBD1	-	TGTGCCAGCAGCTTAGGTAGGACAGGGGTTGTGTCCAATCAGCCCCAGCATTTT	CASSLGRTGVVSNQPQHF
TRBV5-1	TRBJ2-1	TRBD2	-	TGCGCCAGCAGCTTGCTGACTAGCGGGAGTAGAGAGCAGTTCTTC	CASSLLTSGSREQFF
TRBV2	TRBJ2-7	-	-	TGTGCCAGCAGTGAACGGGGGCGGGAGTTCTCCTACGAGCAGTACTTC	CASSERGREFSYEQYF
TRBV7-9	TRBJ1-1	TRBD1	-	TGTGCCAGCAGCTCCAGACAGGGGTGGGACACTGAAGCTTTCTTT	CASSSRQGWDTEAFF
TRBV5-1	TRBJ1-1	TRBD1	-	TGCGCCAGCAGCTTTGACAGGGGATTCGGTGAAGCTTTCTTT	CASSFDRGFGEAFF
TRBV4-1	TRBJ1-2	TRBD1	-	TGCGCCAGCAGCCAAGAGGAGTCGGGACAGGGTTCCAGAGGCTACACCTTC	CASSQEESGQGSRGYTF
TRBV27	TRBJ2-3	TRBD2	-	TGTGCCAGCAGCGACGGACTAGCGGCAACGCAGTATTTT	CASSDGLAATQYF
TRBV5-1	TRBJ2-3	TRBD2	-	TGCGCCAGCAGCCCTCCCGGACTAGCGGGACGCACAGATACGCAGTATTTT	CASSPPGLAGRTDTQYF